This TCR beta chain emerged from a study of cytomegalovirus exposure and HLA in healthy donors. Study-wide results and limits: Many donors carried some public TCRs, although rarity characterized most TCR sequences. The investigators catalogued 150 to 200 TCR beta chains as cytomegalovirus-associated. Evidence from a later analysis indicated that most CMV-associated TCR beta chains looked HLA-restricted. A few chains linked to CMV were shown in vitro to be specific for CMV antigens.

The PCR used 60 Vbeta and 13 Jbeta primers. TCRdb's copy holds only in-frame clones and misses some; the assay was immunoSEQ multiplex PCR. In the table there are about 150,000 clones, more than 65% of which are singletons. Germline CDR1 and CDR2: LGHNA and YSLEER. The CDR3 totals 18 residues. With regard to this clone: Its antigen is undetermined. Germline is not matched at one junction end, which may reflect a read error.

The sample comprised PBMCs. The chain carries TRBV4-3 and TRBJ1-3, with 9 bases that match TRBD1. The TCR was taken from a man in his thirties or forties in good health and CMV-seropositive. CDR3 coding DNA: TGCGCCATCAGCCAAGATGTCCACAGGGGGCATTTCGGTAACACCATATCTTTT. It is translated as CAISQDVHRGHFGNTISF.